The clone carrying this T cell receptor beta chain occurred once. These data are taken from a study of OX40 agonist ivuxolimab in advanced cancers. CDR3 length: 15 amino acids. Germline CDR1 SGHDT, CDR2 YYEEEE. V shed 5 bases, J shed 5 bases, and the junction held 9 bases outside the gene matches. Here immunoSEQ multiplex PCR was the method, and the copy in TCRdb shows in-frame clones only, minus some. The sample lists tens of thousands of clones; around 81% were seen once. This chain connects TRBV5-6 to TRBJ2-5; TRBD1 matches 10 bases. The input for sequencing was CD4+ or CD8+ T cells sorted from blood, taken in a trial of the OX40 agonist ivuxolimab. The sequence was collected from an adult with an advanced solid tumor such as melanoma, head and neck, liver or kidney cancer. The CDR3 region has the DNA TGTGCCAGCAGTTACACGACAGGGGGCGGGGAGACCCAGTACTTC. This sequence encodes CASSYTTGGGETQYF.